This T cell receptor beta chain is from a study of T cell responses to AZD1222 COVID-19 vaccine. Sequencing was performed with immunoSEQ multiplex PCR; in TCRdb, only in-frame clones are kept and a portion is missing. Seen here are about 150,000 clones, about 85% observed once, and the top ten hold 3% to 3.5%. This clonotype was sampled from an adult in good health. The input for sequencing was peripheral blood, taken on day 0 of AZD1222 vaccination.

This CDR3 is CASSTRQGIAYNEQFF. Written as DNA, the CDR3 is TGTGCCAGCAGTACCCGACAGGGGATTGCCTACAATGAGCAGTTCTTC. V usage is TRBV6-2 or TRBV6-3 and J usage is TRBJ2-1; 8 positions agree with TRBD1. Germline-derived CDR1 and CDR2 are MNHEY and SVGEGT. The CDR3 covers 16 residues. The junction had 8 bases not matched to a gene; V was cut back by 5 bases and J by 2 bases.